This record concerns one T cell receptor (beta chain) sequence. Its antigen is still unknown. Base qualities are not recorded, but no much larger clone differs from it by a single base. This record comes from a study of blood T cells in healthy people across ages (dated by TCRdb to 2015 to 2017). In terms of the full investigation: Template switching captured roughly one uniquely barcoded TCR beta cDNA molecule per two T cells in model experiments. To track age-related changes in TCR beta repertoire diversity, the study relied on deep sequencing normalized with unique cDNA molecular identifiers. The donors were split into four age groups: young (average 16 years), middle-aged (39), aged (approximately 60) and long-lived (under 85). The study analyzed two additional independent replicas of 1 million unique cDNA reads from the same blood draw for two donors, one aged 18 to 30 and one aged 80 or older.

The CDR3 runs 13 amino acids, cysteine and phenylalanine included. Of all the DNA, just the CDR3 is kept, 39 bases in frame from base 1. At the junction V is shortened by 7 bases and J by 3 bases, with 11 bases in between. According to the germline V gene, CDR1 reads SGHRS and CDR2 reads YFSETQ. Library construction relied on 5' RACE. The sequencer was an Illumina HiSeq 2500. A second PCR of roughly 7 to 12 cycles was run with a J-beta primer mix and a sample-barcoded 5' primer. A unique molecular identifier was introduced onto each TCR beta cDNA molecule by a template-switch 5' adaptor carrying 12 random nucleotides. Each sample yielded at least 2.5 million CDR3-containing paired-end reads. The Mint cDNA synthesis kit, primed by a TRBC-specific oligonucleotide, was used to synthesize first-strand cDNA from all RNA. After uracil-DNA glycosylase treatment, a first 18-cycle PCR used universal primers M1SS and BC2_uni_R on all cDNA. In the paper's pipeline: Normalization of each sample was performed by random selection of 1 million high-quality reads, each carrying a distinct molecular identifier. Reads sharing molecular identifiers were discarded rather than binned into consensus sequences. MiTCR, with a Q25 quality threshold and the strictest error-elimination algorithm, was used for CDR3 identification, clonotype clustering and error correction. A nonparametric unseen species model with Euler transformation was used to estimate a lower bound on total TCR beta diversity. TCRdb redid the processing of the public reads, applying fastp at Q25 and MiXCR, and retained in-frame beta chains. Each CDR3 protein gets just one entry, which takes the most common genes and DNA from the rows behind it. None of the V and J calls come from the authors' own analysis; TCRdb made them. Within this sample are 600,000 to 850,000 distinct CDR3 sequences, with more than 20% of them counted one time only. 9.4% of the sample is in the top ten clones.

Systemically healthy Caucasian individuals from Russia, 35 to 50 in total and aged about 6 to 95 years, were included as donors. Approximately 9 milliliters of peripheral blood were collected from each donor into EDTA-treated Vacutainer tubes. Ficoll-Paque density-gradient centrifugation was used to isolate PBMCs, with at least 6.5 million per sample. Trizol reagent was used to extract total RNA from PBMCs, with at least 6 micrograms per sample. For every donor, flow cytometry on a PBMC aliquot measured the percentage of naive CD45RAhigh/CD27high T cells. Results the study describes overall, beyond this receptor: Observed TCR beta diversity per million T cells fell roughly linearly with age, and a significant reduction was already apparent by age approximately 40. Estimates of total diversity based on one million sequenced T cells were regarded as lower bounds and as underestimates. The percentage of naive T cells measured by flow cytometry correlated strongly with observed TCR beta diversity. Conclusive comparison of naive and antigen-experienced compartments was prevented by the profiling of bulk unsorted PBMCs. Compared with the aged group, more naive CD4+ T cells, fewer expanded clones and increased TCR diversity were shown by the long-lived group, suggesting age selection. Because the CMV infection status of the donors was unknown, age-related changes in expanded clonotypes may potentially have been confounded.

The sample also formed part of further work on T cells of mothers and their children. As noted in the second study: The donors were nine systemically healthy Caucasian individuals, made up of three mothers and their six children. cDNA synthesis consumed the entire amount of extracted RNA, loaded at around 1.5 ug RNA in each 15 ul reaction. In the second PCR, the M1S primer introduced both the sample barcodes and 2-4 random nucleotides. Each mother yielded over 8 million TCR beta CDR3 reads and each child roughly 3.1 million reads. Thymic selection similarly shapes TCR recombination output in related and unrelated pairs, with minor effect from inherited differences. Normalized repertoire overlap in related mother-child pairs was always slightly higher than in unrelated mother-child pairs, but the difference was never significant. With a sensitivity of about 100 clones per million clonotypes, no persistent microchimeric T cell clones were detected. The study used deep NGS to compare TCR beta repertoires of mothers and children, seeking features distinguishing related mother-child pairs from unrelated individuals. On average, the children were around 11 +/- 4 years old, while the mothers were about 37 +/- 4 years old. Libraries were sequenced on Illumina HiSeq 2000 with 100+100 nt paired-end reads after adapter ligation with NEBNext reagents. To prevent cross-contamination, the mother and child libraries were prepared a month apart and were sequenced in separate runs. Each donor had between roughly 500,000 and 2,200,000 distinct TCR beta clonotypes identified. Naive TCR beta clonotypes were estimated from low-frequency clonotypes matched to each donor's FACS-determined naive share, without sorting.

The sample taken for sequencing was blood. The source of this sequence is a boy aged 5-17 years in good health. The rearrangement joined TRBV5-1 to TRBJ2-1, with the D segment identity uncertain. The CDR3 is CASGPGNYNEQFF. The DNA is TGCGCCAGCGGGCCTGGGAACTACAATGAGCAGTTCTTC.